Sequencing of this T cell receptor beta chain was carried out in a study of shared clonotypes between healthy human individuals. Repertoires were generated with immunoSEQ multiplex PCR, while TCRdb's copy carries only in-frame clones and drops some. The data hold roughly 1.5 million clones, with 95% to 99% observed a single time. A CD45RA-negative memory subset and a CD45RA+ naive subset were separated from the CD4+ cells. V was clipped by 4 bases and J by 4 bases; unmatched bases: 8. The CDR3 has 17 residues. Germline CDR1 SGHDN, CDR2 FVKESK. The gene calls are TRBV14 and TRBJ2-3; 13 bases agree with TRBD2. Sequenced sample: naive CD4+ T cells sorted from blood. Indicated subset: CD45RA+ positively selected. The sequence was collected from a man aged 25 to 40 in good health. CDR3 DNA: TGTGCCAGCAGCCGACGGACTAGCGGGAGTGGGGCAGATACGCAGTATTTT. Translation gives CASSRRTSGSGADTQYF.